The 2 T cell receptor beta chains listed next were all sequenced from one sample in a study of shared clonotypes between healthy human individuals. Generated by immunoSEQ multiplex PCR, the TCRdb table keeps only in-frame clones and is missing some. The sample yields some 2,500,000 clones, 93% seen once. The specimen was naive CD4+ T cells from PBMCs. Subset of the sample: CD45RA+ positively selected. These receptors all come from a man aged 18 to 30 in good health. Some clones in this sample may be carry-over from other donors' samples.

The chain joins TRBV28 to TRBJ1-5; D unclear. Per the germline V gene, CDR1 is MDHEN and CDR2 is SYDVKM. Trimming took off 4 bases at V and 0 bases at J, with 7 bases between the two ends. The CDR3 extends over 14 amino acids. In DNA form, the CDR3 reads TGTGCCAGCAGTTATGACCTTAGCAATCAGCCCCAGCATTTT. Translation gives CASSYDLSNQPQHF.

The chain links TRBV2 to TRBJ2-3; 8 bases match TRBD2. The CDR3 consists of 11 residues. V was clipped by 8 bases and J by 14 bases; unmatched bases: 9. CDR1 and CDR2 from the germline V gene are SNHLY and FYNNEI. CDR3 sequence: CASGGGLVPYF. The CDR3 region has the DNA TGTGCCAGCGGGGGGGGACTAGTGCCGTATTTT.